This T cell receptor (beta chain) was retrieved from a study of cytomegalovirus exposure and HLA in healthy donors. Study details: Findings of an earlier analysis included 117 million unique TCR beta sequences from 200 million or so T cells. Within an early data release were roughly 90 million unique TCRs drawn from HLA-typed donors. Study results and limitations: Cytomegalovirus status was reportedly diagnosed by the classifier with high specificity and sensitivity.

PCR used 60 Vbeta primers and 13 Jbeta primers. Measured with immunoSEQ multiplex PCR; TCRdb has only the in-frame clones, and not every one. Of more than 85,000 clones in the sample, around three quarters were seen once. This CDR3 is 13 amino acids long. Deletions cut 1 base from V and 2 bases from J, with 5 bases between. From germline, CDR1 is SGHTA and CDR2 FQGNSA. This clone has just a few counts. The antigen is not known. The sample carries other DNA sequences with the same CDR3. The genes are TRBV7-2 and TRBJ2-5, with a possible D match to TRBD1 (5 bases). The receptor was isolated from a woman in her fifties or sixties in good health and CMV-seropositive. The sequencing input was PBMCs. The CDR3 DNA is TGTGCCAGCAGCTTAGGACAGCAAGAGACCCAGTACTTC. This encodes CASSLGQQETQYF.